This T cell receptor beta chain emerged from a study of T cell responses to AZD1222 COVID-19 vaccine. The length of the CDR3 is 17 residues. Germline CDR1 is ENHRY and CDR2 is SYGVKD. The trim removed 6 bases at V and 3 bases at J, leaving 4 bases unmatched. Method: immunoSEQ multiplex PCR; TCRdb's copy keeps in-frame clones and lacks some. This table has 180,000 or so clones, 80% to 95% appearing once. The chain employs TRBV10-3 and TRBJ2-2, with TRBD2 matching 16 bases. This sequence originates from an adult who received the AZD1222 COVID-19 vaccine. Source: peripheral blood, taken 28 days after the second AZD1222 dose. CDR3 DNA sequence: TGTGCCATCAGACCGGGACTAGCGGGAGGGTACACCGGGGAGCTGTTTTTT. Protein sequence: CAIRPGLAGGYTGELFF.